This T cell receptor (beta chain) derives from a study of blood T cells in healthy people across ages. Study results and limitations: A strong correlation between TCR beta diversity and naive T cell percentage was seen.

This clonotype was seen a handful of times. The antigen is undetermined. Germline V CDR1 and CDR2: ENHRY, SYGVKD. This CDR3 has 17 residues. V was pared by 10 bases and J by 3 bases, with 16 bases of the junction left unmatched. A second roughly 6 to 11 cycle PCR used barcoded and J-beta primers. TCRdb reprocessed the 5' RACE reads via MiXCR and lists one record per CDR3 protein. The sample lists over 700,000 distinct CDR3 sequences; approximately 25% were seen once. The data also belong to a second study, concerning T cells of mothers and their children. That work contributes: Donors were a few healthy Caucasian mothers and their six children. The study obtained over 8 million TCR beta CDR3 reads per mother and around 2.7 million per child.

The receptor was derived from a boy aged 5-17 years in good health. The J gene is TRBJ1-5, the V gene TRBV10-3; 9 bases agree with TRBD1. Sequencing input: blood. The CDR3 here is CATLAGTGINFNQPQHF. The CDR3 DNA reads TGTGCCACCCTCGCCGGGACAGGGATTAATTTCAATCAGCCCCAGCATTTT.